Detailed here is one T cell receptor beta chain. Its antigen is still unknown. This specimen belongs to a study of metastatic and nonmetastatic thyroid tumors. Study overall: Where malignant and benign thyroid patients were concerned, repertoires were compared across blood and tumor or nodule tissue.

Study-wide findings and caveats: Significantly higher TCR beta diversity was reportedly seen in malignant thyroid tumors than benign nodules, in blood and tumor.

No patient had received any treatment before thyroid surgery. The CDR3 covers 15 residues. V lost 5 bases and J lost 9; bases outside the gene matches: 6. In germline, CDR1 is ENHRY, CDR2 SYGVKD. TCRdb re-clonotyped the PCR reads via MiXCR. Found here are roughly 3,800 clones, around 38% of them singletons; the top ten hold 37%. This TCR came from a male donor with papillary thyroid cancer or a benign thyroid nodule (not recorded which). Some clones in this sample may be carry-over from other donors' samples. V usage is TRBV10-3 and J usage is TRBJ2-1; 14 bases are shared with TRBD2. Sample: tumor tissue. CDR3 residues: CAISTGTSGGIEQFF. The CDR3 DNA is TGTGCCATCAGTACCGGGACTAGCGGGGGAATTGAGCAGTTCTTC.